This T cell receptor (beta chain) was observed in a study of T cell responses to AZD1222 COVID-19 vaccine. CDR1 and CDR2 from the germline V gene are LGHNA and YSLEER. Trimming left V 1 base short and J 0 bases short, with 13 bases between. CDR3 length: 17 amino acids. TCRdb keeps only in-frame clones here, not all; method: immunoSEQ multiplex PCR. The sample consists of 66,000 or so clones, about 90% of them appearing once. Of note for this clone: Antigen specificity is unknown.

Whole-study findings and limits: Only a handful of AZD1222 recipients, more than 5 in all, had baseline seropositivity. The donors showed a predominance of white British ancestry and of females, with possible underestimation of clonal diversity. Nearly half of spike-specific TCRs reportedly target unmutated variant regions. Only after the peak T cell response were repertoires sampled.

The V gene is TRBV4-3, the J gene TRBJ2-1; D is uncertain. Sample: peripheral blood, taken on day 0 of AZD1222 vaccination. This receptor was obtained from an adult in good health. CDR3 sequence (DNA): TGCGCCAGCAGCCAAGGTAACTCCCGGAGCTCCTACAATGAGCAGTTCTTC. It codes for CASSQGNSRSSYNEQFF.